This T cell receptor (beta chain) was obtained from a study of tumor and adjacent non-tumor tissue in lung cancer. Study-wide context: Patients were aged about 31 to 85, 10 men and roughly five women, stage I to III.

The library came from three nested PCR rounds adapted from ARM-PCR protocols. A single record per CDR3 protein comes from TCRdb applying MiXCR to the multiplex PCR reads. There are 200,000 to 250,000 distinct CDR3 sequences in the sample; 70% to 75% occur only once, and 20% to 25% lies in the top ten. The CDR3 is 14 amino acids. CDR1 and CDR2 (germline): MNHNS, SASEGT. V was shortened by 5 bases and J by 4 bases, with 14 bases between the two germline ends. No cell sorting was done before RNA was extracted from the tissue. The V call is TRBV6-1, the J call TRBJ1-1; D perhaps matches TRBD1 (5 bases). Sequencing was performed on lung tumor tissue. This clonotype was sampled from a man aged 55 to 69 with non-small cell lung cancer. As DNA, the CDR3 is TGTGCCAGCAGTACGGGACGAAAGATCACTGAAGCTTTCTTT. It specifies CASSTGRKITEAFF.